A single sample gave rise to the 12 T cell receptor beta chains below, sequenced in a study of T cell repertoires in cytomegalovirus infection. MiXCR was run by TCRdb on the reads, yielding one entry per CDR3 protein. The repertoire holds 650,000 to 900,000 distinct CDR3 sequences, with roughly 33% as singletons. No antigen is known for these receptors. Specimen: cultured CD8+ T cells from PBMCs, collected from culture after CMV antigen stimulation. All receptors derive from a human donor in good health (CMV status not recorded). Some clones in this sample may be carry-over from other donors' samples.

Concerning this clonotype: A read error may be the cause here, since a much bigger clone is one base away. Written as DNA, the CDR3 is TGTGCCAGCAGCTTAGTTTGGAGGGCACCCTACAATGAGCAGTTCTTC. Translation gives CASSLVWRAPYNEQFF. The genes are TRBV7-8 and TRBJ2-1; perhaps TRBD2 as D (6 bases). The CDR3 consists of 16 residues. V lost 1 base and J 2 bases, leaving 12 bases between the germline ends. From germline, CDR1 is SGHVS and CDR2 FQNEAQ.

This clonotype was seen at least ten times. Its ends do not fully match the called genes, so a read error is possible. The chain combines TRBV7-7 with TRBJ2-1, with 8 bases identical to TRBD2. Germline lookup yields CDR1 SSHAT and CDR2 FNYEAQ (reference sequence). This CDR3 has 16 residues. CDR3 loop: CASSLSSGGIYNEQFF. Written as DNA, the CDR3 is TGTGCTAGCAGCTTGTCGAGCGGGGGAATCTACAATGAGCAGTTCTTC. Combining the CDR3 with reference TRBV7-7 and TRBJ2-1 gives the whole variable domain GAGVSQSPRYKVTKRGQDVTLRCDPISSHATLYWYQQALGQGPEFLTYFNYEAQPDKSGLPSDRFSAERPEGSISTLTIQRTEQRDSAMYRCASSLSSGGIYNEQFFGPGTRLTVL.

V gene TRBV6-6 combines with J gene TRBJ2-7; the match to TRBD1 covers 8 bases. This CDR3 spans 14 amino acids. Germline CDR1 and CDR2: MNHNY and SVGAGI (reference sequence). J was trimmed by 7 bases and V by 8 bases; bases with no gene match: 13. CDR3 sequence: CASGDRFSLWEQYV. The CDR3 bases are TGTGCCAGCGGGGACAGGTTCAGTCTATGGGAGCAGTACGTC.

The chain has TRBV6-2 or TRBV6-3 and TRBJ2-1; TRBD2 matches at 9 bases. In germline, CDR1 is MNHEY, CDR2 SVGEGT. This CDR3 has 18 amino acids. V gave up 6 bases and J gave up 9 bases; unmatched junction bases: 21. CDR3 amino acids: CASSPGSLRLAAESEQFF. In DNA, the CDR3 is TGTGCCAGCAGCCCAGGGAGCCTTAGACTAGCGGCCGAGAGTGAGCAGTTCTTC.

This clonotype was detected many times. The V call is TRBV7-3, the J call TRBJ1-1; D is unresolved. Germline V gene lookup returns CDR1 SGHTA and CDR2 FQGTGA. The CDR3 has 14 residues. Trimming stripped 0 bases from V and 3 bases from J, with 8 bases between. The CDR3 spells CASSLTAEYTEAFF. In DNA form, the CDR3 reads TGTGCCAGCAGCTTAACCGCAGAGTACACTGAAGCTTTCTTT.

This chain links TRBV7-6 with TRBJ1-2; TRBD1 matches at 10 bases. This CDR3 has 14 amino acids. Looked up from germline, CDR1 is SGHVS and CDR2 is FNYEAQ. V lost 5 bases to trimming and J lost 10 bases; unmatched junction nucleotides: 10. The CDR3 reads CASSPGQGLSNYTF. CDR3 bases: TGTGCCAGCAGCCCGGGACAGGGGTTAAGTAACTACACCTTC.

The table lists this clonotype with many counts. The chain employs TRBV18 and TRBJ1-6; D remains unclear. CDR3 length: 17 amino acids. The germline gives CDR1 KGHSH, CDR2 LQKENI. The V end lost 2 bases, the J end lost 4 bases, and 15 bases lay between the germline ends. The CDR3 DNA reads as TGTGCCAGCTCACCAAAATCGGGGAAAACATATAATTCACCCCTCCACTTT. Residues: CASSPKSGKTYNSPLHF.

This clonotype was found many times. CDR3 in amino acids: CSASESGMGSYNEQFF. Written as DNA, the CDR3 is TGCAGTGCTAGCGAATCCGGAATGGGCTCCTACAATGAGCAGTTCTTC. The rearrangement joins TRBV20-1 to TRBJ2-1; no firm D call. V lost 3 bases and J 0 bases, leaving 15 bases between the germline ends. CDR1 DFQATT and CDR2 SNEGSKA come from the germline V gene (reference sequence). The CDR3 is 16 residues long.

The J gene is TRBJ1-1, the V gene TRBV4-1; a possible D gene is TRBD1 (6 bases). V was cut by 1 base and J by 6 bases, with 12 bases left in between. The CDR3 runs 14 residues. From germline, CDR1 is MGHRA and CDR2 YSYEKL. In nucleotides, the CDR3 is TGCGCCAGCAGCCAAGGAGGGGGGTTGGCTGAAGCTTTCTTT. It specifies CASSQGGGLAEAFF.

This clonotype was seen ten or more times. The chain has TRBV7-8 and TRBJ2-1, with TRBD2 matching 9 bases. The V segment lost 3 bases and the J segment 9 bases; nucleotides outside the gene matches: 6. The CDR3 extends over 14 amino acids. From germline, CDR1 is SGHVS and CDR2 FQNEAQ. Here the CDR3 reads CASSLGGGVGEQFF. The DNA of the CDR3 is TGTGCCAGCAGCTTGGGCGGGGGGGTTGGTGAGCAGTTCTTC. Full variable domain (missing parts from reference TRBV7-8 and TRBJ2-1): GAGVSQSPRYKVAKRGQDVALRCDPISGHVSLFWYQQALGQGPEFLTYFQNEAQLDKSGLPSDRFFAERPEGSVSTLKIQRTQQEDSAVYLCASSLGGGVGEQFFGPGTRLTVL.

This sequence joins TRBV7-8 and TRBJ2-3, with a tentative D call TRBD1 (5 bases). Germline CDR1 reads SGHVS; CDR2 reads FQNEAQ. The CDR3 spans 16 residues. Trimming left V 5 bases short and J 2 bases short, with 17 bases between. CDR3 sequence: CASSPSDSLSTDTQYF. The CDR3 DNA sequence: TGTGCCAGCAGCCCCAGTGACAGTCTATCCACAGATACGCAGTATTTT.

This clonotype was detected a few times. The V and J genes are TRBV6-1 and TRBJ1-4; D might be TRBD1 (5 bases). CDR3 size: 16 residues. V gave up 3 bases and J gave up 4 bases, with 15 bases separating them. Germline V gene sequence: CDR1 MNHNS, CDR2 SASEGT. The CDR3 region is CASSDADRTFNEKLFF. Written as DNA, the CDR3 is TGTGCCAGCAGTGACGCTGACAGAACCTTTAATGAAAAACTGTTTTTT.